The present TCR beta chain was sequenced within a study of T cells in Graves' hyperthyroidism and ophthalmopathy. In making diagnoses, clinical symptoms, serum thyroxine and TRAb, thyroid ultrasound and orbital computed tomography were all used. Unmatched junction bases numbered 8, after V lost 7 bases and J lost 0 bases. Germline loops: CDR1 MNHEY, CDR2 SMNVEV (reference sequence). The CDR3 has 15 amino acids. This clonotype came up many times. Its antigen is unidentified. Study outcomes and limitations: The model forecast ophthalmopathy, anticipating it by a median approximately 7 months before onset. Also found in blood were most expanded thyroid clonotypes above 0.001.

TCR beta CDR3 region amplification was performed from RNA transcripts. The TCR CDR3 first-round RT-PCR relied on the HTBI primer set. TCRdb passed the multiplex PCR reads through MiXCR, listing each CDR3 protein once. The table has about 570,000 distinct CDR3 sequences, about 45% seen once. This clonotype was obtained from an adult woman with Graves' disease, either hyperthyroidism or ophthalmopathy (not recorded which). Sample: peripheral blood or thyroid tissue (not recorded which). The V and J genes are TRBV27 and TRBJ1-1, with 7 bases fitting TRBD1. This CDR3 is CASTSSTGLNTEAFF. The CDR3 nucleotides are TGTGCCAGCACCTCCTCGACAGGGCTGAACACTGAAGCTTTCTTT.